This T cell receptor beta chain was sequenced in a study of T-cell reconstitution after alpha-beta-depleted transplantation in children (dated by TCRdb to the mid-2010s). With respect to the entire study: Using TCR repertoire profiling, the study quantitatively followed how T-cell immune reconstitution unfolded in children after TCRalphabeta/CD19-depleted allogeneic hematopoietic cell transplantation. What the research found in general, with its limitations: About two months after transplant, the apparently early recovery of alphabetaT-cell counts reportedly depended on just several hundred clones that had expanded rapidly and came from non-depleted graft cells. The high TCRbeta diversity at day 60 in some patients was ascribed to recipient T cells and intrathymic progenitors that had survived conditioning. Hyperexpanded clone frequencies declined over subsequent months; after one year, T-cell counts and TCRbeta diversity were mostly attributed to newly produced T cells.

What the treatment or condition label conveys for this sample: allogeneic hematopoietic cell transplantation with graft depleted of TCRalphabeta T cells and CD19 B cells. Transplant recipients were children who received TCRalphabeta/CD19-depleted allogeneic hematopoietic cell grafts. CDR1 and CDR2, per the germline V gene (reference sequence), are DFQATT and SNEGSKA. Between the V and J ends, shortened by 3 bases and 4 bases respectively, the junction contains 15 bases. Inclusive of the bounding cysteine and phenylalanine, the CDR3 is 14 residues long. Only the CDR3 DNA stays, 42 bases, in frame from base 1. This clonotype was counted only a few times. No antigen is known for it. Per-nucleotide qualities are absent, and no much larger clonotype sits a single base away. The library was built by means of PCR. Data came from an Illumina HiSeq 2500. To normalize quantification of the TCRbeta repertoire, the TCR libraries were built with molecular barcoding that relied on unique molecular identifiers. TCRdb ran its own pipeline on the public reads, namely fastp trimming at Q25 and MiXCR clone calling, and kept in-frame beta chains. Each record represents a unique CDR3 protein, reported with the most common genes and DNA among its rows. In this sample the table shows approximately 500,000 distinct CDR3 sequences, 25% to 30% of which occur a single time. The ten largest clonotypes hold 30% to 45% of the sample.

This receptor chain uses TRBV20-1 and TRBJ1-2, with a weak D call of TRBD1 (6 bases match). This receptor was taken from a boy in the first two years of life with Wiskott-Aldrich syndrome, due to receive a stem cell transplant. The sequencing here drew on PBMCs, taken before TCRalphabeta/CD19-depleted stem cell transplant. The CDR3 protein is CSASHRAAVYGYTF. The DNA is TGCAGTGCTAGCCACAGGGCCGCGGTCTATGGCTACACCTTC.